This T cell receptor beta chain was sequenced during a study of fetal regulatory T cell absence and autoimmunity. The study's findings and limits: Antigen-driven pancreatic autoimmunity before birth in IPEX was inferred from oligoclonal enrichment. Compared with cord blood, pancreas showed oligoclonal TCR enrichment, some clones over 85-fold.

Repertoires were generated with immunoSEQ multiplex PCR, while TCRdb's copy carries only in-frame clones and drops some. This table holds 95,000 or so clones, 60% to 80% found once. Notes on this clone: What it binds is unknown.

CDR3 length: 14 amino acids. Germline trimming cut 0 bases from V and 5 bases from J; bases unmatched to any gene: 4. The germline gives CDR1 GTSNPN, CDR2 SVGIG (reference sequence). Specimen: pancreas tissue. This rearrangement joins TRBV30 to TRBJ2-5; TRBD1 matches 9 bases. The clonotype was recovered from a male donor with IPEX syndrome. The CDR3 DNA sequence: TGTGCCTGGAGTGTTGGGACAGGGCGGGAGACCCAGTACTTC. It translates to CAWSVGTGRETQYF.